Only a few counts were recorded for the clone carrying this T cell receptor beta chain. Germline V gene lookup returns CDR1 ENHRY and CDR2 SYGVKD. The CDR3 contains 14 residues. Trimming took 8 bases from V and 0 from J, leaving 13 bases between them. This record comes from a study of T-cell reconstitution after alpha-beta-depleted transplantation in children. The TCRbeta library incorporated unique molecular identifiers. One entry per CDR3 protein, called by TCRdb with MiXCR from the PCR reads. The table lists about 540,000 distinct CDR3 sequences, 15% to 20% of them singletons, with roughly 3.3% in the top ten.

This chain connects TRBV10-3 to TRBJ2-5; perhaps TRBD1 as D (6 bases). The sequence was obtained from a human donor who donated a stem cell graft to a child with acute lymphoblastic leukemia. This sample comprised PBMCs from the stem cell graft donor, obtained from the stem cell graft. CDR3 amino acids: CAIGKTGYQETQYF. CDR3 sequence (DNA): TGTGCCATCGGGAAGACAGGTTACCAAGAGACCCAGTACTTC.